The 27 T cell receptor beta chains in this list originate from one sample, sequenced in a study of neoadjuvant anti-PD-1 for oral cavity cancer. Only in-frame clones appear in the TCRdb table, and some are missing; sequencing was by immunoSEQ multiplex PCR. The data contain tens of thousands of clones, around 82% of them singletons. This material consisted of PBMCs, taken before nivolumab (anti-PD-1) treatment. These receptors originate from a person aged 35-79 years with oral cavity squamous cell carcinoma.

This clone was observed a single time. This chain links TRBV9 with TRBJ1-2; D call uncertain. Trimming shortened V by 4 bases and J by 2 bases, and 9 bases separated the two germline ends. The CDR3 is made up of 13 amino acids. Germline lookup yields CDR1 SGDLS and CDR2 YYNGEE. The CDR3 bases are TGTGCCAGCAGCCCGGACGGGAACTATGGCTACACCTTC. Protein sequence: CASSPDGNYGYTF.

This clone is a singleton in its sample. V usage is TRBV14 and J usage is TRBJ2-5; 7 bases match TRBD2. Germline V CDR1 and CDR2: SGHDN, FVKESK. The CDR3 length is 16 residues. The junction had 5 bases not matched to a gene; V was cut back by 0 bases and J by 1 base. The CDR3 spells CASSQDRLAVQETQYF. The CDR3 DNA follows: TGTGCCAGCAGCCAAGATCGCCTAGCGGTCCAAGAGACCCAGTACTTC.

V usage is TRBV4-1 and J usage is TRBJ1-4, with D hard to call. This CDR3 has 15 residues. V was shortened by 0 bases and J by 10 bases, with 15 bases between the two germline ends. Per the germline V gene, CDR1 is MGHRA and CDR2 is YSYEKL. The CDR3 DNA sequence: TGCGCCAGCAGCCAAGAGGCTCAAATCCGGGGAAAACTGTTTTTT. Residues: CASSQEAQIRGKLFF.

This clone was seen just once. This rearrangement joins TRBV28 to TRBJ2-7, with 14 bases aligning to TRBD2. This CDR3 contains 19 residues. CDR1 is MDHEN, CDR2 SYDVKM, per germline. The V segment lost 3 bases and the J segment 1 base; nucleotides outside the gene matches: 11. CDR3 residues: CASSFGTSGRLRGSYEQYF. The DNA of the CDR3 is TGTGCCAGCAGTTTCGGGACTAGCGGGAGACTGCGGGGGTCCTACGAGCAGTACTTC.

The genes are TRBV6-1 and TRBJ2-6, with D uncertain. The length of the CDR3 is 12 residues. Germline-derived CDR1 and CDR2 are MNHNS and SASEGT. Trimming took off 2 bases at V and 6 bases at J, with 2 bases between the two ends. CDR3 loop: CASSESANVLTF. In nucleotides, the CDR3 is TGTGCCAGCAGTGAATCGGCCAACGTCCTGACTTTC.

The chain joins TRBV5-6 to TRBJ2-7, with D perhaps TRBD1 (6 bases). This CDR3 spans 14 amino acids. The V end was cut by 7 bases, the J end by 3 bases, with 17 bases between. CDR1 and CDR2 (germline): SGHDT, YYEEEE. The CDR3 loop reads CASARGMLIYEQYF. The CDR3 DNA follows: TGTGCCAGCGCGAGGGGGATGCTAATCTACGAGCAGTACTTC.

The V gene is TRBV2, the J gene TRBJ2-1; no firm D call. The CDR3 is made up of 13 amino acids. From germline, CDR1 is SNHLY and CDR2 FYNNEI. The V end lost 6 bases, the J end lost 0 bases, and 6 bases lay between the germline ends. CDR3 bases: TGTGCCAGCAGGGAGAGCTCCTACAATGAGCAGTTCTTC. This encodes CASRESSYNEQFF.

The chain joins TRBV6-6 to TRBJ1-3, with 7 bases matching TRBD1. J lost 3 bases, V lost 5 bases, and 10 bases had no gene match. The CDR3 runs to 16 residues. The germline CDR1 and CDR2 sequences are MNHNY and SVGAGI (reference sequence). CDR3 DNA: TGTGCCAGCAGTAACAGGGGCCACCGGGGTGGAAACACCATATATTTT. Amino acid sequence: CASSNRGHRGGNTIYF.

V usage is TRBV9 and J usage is TRBJ1-1, with a possible D match to TRBD1 (6 bases). This CDR3 contains 14 residues. The ends were cut back, 3 bases at V and 2 bases at J, with 11 bases in the middle. Germline CDR1 reads SGDLS; CDR2 reads YYNGEE. The DNA of the CDR3 is TGTGCCAGCAGCGCGGGACACCTAAACACTGAAGCTTTCTTT. This translates into CASSAGHLNTEAFF.

This clone has only one observation. V usage is TRBV10-1 and J usage is TRBJ2-1; TRBD2 aligns across 7 bases. There are 16 residues in the CDR3. J was trimmed by 2 bases and V by 1 base; bases with no gene match: 5. CDR1 is WNHNN, CDR2 SYGVQD, per germline (reference sequence). DNA for the CDR3: TGCGCCAGCAGTGAGTACGTTGGGGGGGCCTACAATGAGCAGTTCTTC. It yields the protein CASSEYVGGAYNEQFF.

The chain joins TRBV27 to TRBJ2-7; 7 nucleotides line up with TRBD2. This CDR3 region has 13 residues. The germline CDR1 and CDR2 sequences are MNHEY and SMNVEV (reference sequence). Trimming at V came to 3 bases and at J to 5 bases, leaving 4 bases not matched to a gene. Written as DNA, the CDR3 is TGTGCCAGCAGTTTGGGCGGGAGTAACGAGCAGTACTTC. It encodes CASSLGGSNEQYF.

The chain recombines TRBV29-1 with TRBJ1-2; D unclear. Germline lookup yields CDR1 SQVTM and CDR2 ANQGSEA. The V gene lost 5 bases and the J gene lost 8 bases, with 12 bases spanning the gap. CDR3 length equals 11 residues. The CDR3 protein is CSVLTAGGYTF. In DNA, the CDR3 is TGCAGCGTTCTGACTGCTGGGGGCTACACCTTC.

V is TRBV5-4 and J is TRBJ1-2; D ambiguous. Germline V lookup: CDR1 SGHNT, CDR2 YYREEE (reference sequence). The V end was cut by 0 bases, the J end by 5 bases, with 14 bases between. This CDR3 spans 15 amino acids. The CDR3 loop is CASSLGGLGVYGYTF. The CDR3 nucleotides read TGTGCCAGCAGCTTGGGTGGTTTGGGCGTGTATGGCTACACCTTC.

CDR3 in DNA: TGTGCCAGCAGCCCTGGGTCCTTGATTGGCAATCAGCCCCAGCATTTT. Its translation: CASSPGSLIGNQPQHF. This chain connects TRBV7-9 to TRBJ1-5; D unclear. Germline V gene lookup returns CDR1 SEHNR and CDR2 FQNEAQ (reference sequence). The CDR3 has 16 amino acids. V lost 5 bases to trimming and J lost 2 bases, with 16 bases between them.

This chain connects TRBV7-6 to TRBJ2-2; 13 bases line up with TRBD2. V shed 5 bases and J 6 bases; nucleotides not matched to a gene: 9. Germline V gene sequence: CDR1 SGHVS, CDR2 FNYEAQ. The CDR3 sequence is 17 residues long. The CDR3 loop reads CASSQWTSGSRSGELFF. The CDR3 DNA reads as TGTGCCAGCAGCCAATGGACTAGCGGGAGCAGATCCGGGGAGCTGTTTTTT.

This clone has just a few counts. The chain combines TRBV12-5 with TRBJ2-7; weak D call: TRBD1 (6 bases). The V end was cut by 5 bases, the J end by 1 base, with 12 bases between. This CDR3 has 14 residues. Germline CDR1 LGHNT, CDR2 FRNRAP. The CDR3 nucleotides read TGTGCTAGTGGTATACAGGGAGCATCCTACGAGCAGTACTTC. Translated: CASGIQGASYEQYF.

The chain is built from TRBV27 and TRBJ1-2; D gene unclear. Per germline, CDR1 MNHEY and CDR2 SMNVEV (reference sequence). The V end was cut by 4 bases, the J end by 4 bases, with 10 bases between. The CDR3 has 13 residues. Here the CDR3 DNA reads TGTGCCAGCAGTTACGCGGGCACCTATGGCTACACCTTC. This sequence encodes CASSYAGTYGYTF.

The rearrangement uses TRBV7-9 and TRBJ1-3; the D is unclear. Germline values: CDR1 SEHNR, CDR2 FQNEAQ (reference sequence). The CDR3 runs to 19 residues. Trimming took 5 bases from V and 0 from J, leaving 23 bases between them. In DNA, the CDR3 is TGTGCCAGCAGCACCCAGCGTCGTCCCAGGACCAACTCTGGAAACACCATATATTTT. Its translation is CASSTQRRPRTNSGNTIYF.

This chain joins TRBV6-5 and TRBJ2-3; D is possibly TRBD2 (7 bases). V lost 0 bases, J lost 5 bases, and 12 bases lay in between. Germline V lookup: CDR1 MNHEY, CDR2 SVGAGI. This CDR3 is 15 amino acids long. CDR3 loop: CASSYSGGLGDTQYF. Here the CDR3 DNA reads TGTGCCAGCAGTTACTCGGGGGGGCTTGGAGATACGCAGTATTTT.

This clone has a single count. The chain employs TRBV7-8 and TRBJ1-5, with D perhaps matching TRBD1 (5 bases). This CDR3 region has 13 residues. Germline CDR1 reads SGHVS; CDR2 reads FQNEAQ. V lost 5 bases, J lost 6 bases, and 11 bases lay in between. CDR3 nucleotide sequence: TGTGCCAGCAGCCGGGGGTGGGGTCAGCCCCAGCATTTT. It specifies CASSRGWGQPQHF.

This chain links TRBV11-2 with TRBJ1-3; 9 bases fit TRBD1. J was trimmed by 2 bases and V by 5 bases; bases with no gene match: 7. The CDR3 consists of 16 residues. Germline V gene sequence: CDR1 SGHAT, CDR2 FQNNGV. CDR3 DNA: TGTGCCAGCAGCGCGACAGGGGGAGTCGCTGGAAACACCATATATTTT. It codes for CASSATGGVAGNTIYF.

This clone was seen only once. This chain joins TRBV4-1 and TRBJ2-7; D uncertain. The V and J ends lost 1 base and 4 bases respectively, with 14 bases between them. Germline values: CDR1 MGHRA, CDR2 YSYEKL. The CDR3 consists of 15 residues. The CDR3 region is CASSQGQARLYEQYF. In DNA, the CDR3 is TGCGCCAGCAGCCAAGGGCAGGCCCGACTTTACGAGCAGTACTTC.

V usage is TRBV4-1 and J usage is TRBJ2-2, with 15 positions matching TRBD2. The V and J ends lost 3 bases and 11 bases, in that order; junction bases with no gene match: 10. CDR3 length equals 17 residues. Germline V lookup: CDR1 MGHRA, CDR2 YSYEKL. CDR3 protein: CASSHLDMGLAGGELFF. CDR3 in DNA: TGCGCCAGCAGCCACCTGGACATGGGACTAGCGGGAGGCGAGCTGTTTTTT.

The gene calls are TRBV4-1 and TRBJ2-7; the match to TRBD1 covers 9 bases. This CDR3 spans 14 amino acids. Per the germline V gene, CDR1 is MGHRA and CDR2 is YSYEKL. The trim removed 4 bases at V and 3 bases at J, leaving 4 bases unmatched. The CDR3 protein is CASSLGTGIYEQYF. The CDR3 nucleotides read TGCGCCAGCAGCCTCGGGACAGGGATCTACGAGCAGTACTTC.

V gene TRBV6-6 combines with J gene TRBJ2-4, with D tentatively TRBD2 (6 bases). The CDR3 has 16 residues. With 8 bases removed from V and 1 base from J, the gap between germline ends came to 18 bases. Germline CDR1 MNHNY, CDR2 SVGAGI (reference sequence). CDR3 residues: CASRAPLALAKNIQYF. The CDR3 DNA sequence: TGTGCCAGCCGGGCTCCCCTAGCGCTTGCCAAAAACATTCAGTACTTC.

This clone was seen only a few times. This CDR3 is CASSLGWSTDTQYF. DNA of the CDR3: TGTGCCAGCAGTTTAGGGTGGAGCACAGATACGCAGTATTTT. The rearrangement links TRBV27 to TRBJ2-3; D unclear. V gave up 2 bases and J gave up 0 bases, with 6 bases separating them. The V gene's germline CDR1 is MNHEY and CDR2 SMNVEV (reference sequence). The CDR3 contains 14 residues.

The chain uses TRBV7-8 and TRBJ2-3, with a tentative D call TRBD2 (7 bases). Germline V gene sequence: CDR1 SGHVS, CDR2 FQNEAQ. This CDR3 is built from 14 residues. Trimming stripped 1 base from V and 7 bases from J, with 12 bases between. The CDR3 loop reads CASSLDGGANTQYF. CDR3 sequence (DNA): TGTGCCAGCAGCTTAGATGGGGGGGCCAATACGCAGTATTTT. The full variable domain, with the rest looked up from reference TRBV7-8 and TRBJ2-3, is GAGVSQSPRYKVAKRGQDVALRCDPISGHVSLFWYQQALGQGPEFLTYFQNEAQLDKSGLPSDRFFAERPEGSVSTLKIQRTQQEDSAVYLCASSLDGGANTQYFGPGTRLTVL.